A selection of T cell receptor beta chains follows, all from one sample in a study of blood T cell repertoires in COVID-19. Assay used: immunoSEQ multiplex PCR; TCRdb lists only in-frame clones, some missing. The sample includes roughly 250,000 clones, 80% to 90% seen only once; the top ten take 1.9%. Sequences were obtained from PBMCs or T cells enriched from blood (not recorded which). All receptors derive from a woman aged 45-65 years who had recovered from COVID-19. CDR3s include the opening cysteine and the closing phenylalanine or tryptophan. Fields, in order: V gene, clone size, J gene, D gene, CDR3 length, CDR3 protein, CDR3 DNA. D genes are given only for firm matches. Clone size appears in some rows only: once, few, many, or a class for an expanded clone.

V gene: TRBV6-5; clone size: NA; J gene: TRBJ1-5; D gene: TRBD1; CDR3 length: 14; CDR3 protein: CASRRDRSNQPQHF; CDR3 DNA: TGTGCCAGCAGGAGGGACAGGAGCAATCAGCCCCAGCATTTT
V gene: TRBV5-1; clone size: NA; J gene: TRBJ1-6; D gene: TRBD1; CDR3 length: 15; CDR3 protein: CASSLGQGLSSPLHF; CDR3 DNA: TGCGCCAGCAGCTTGGGACAGGGTCTATCTTCACCCCTCCACTTT
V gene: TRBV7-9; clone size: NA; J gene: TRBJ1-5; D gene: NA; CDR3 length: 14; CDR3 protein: CASGTGRTDQPQHF; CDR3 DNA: TGTGCCAGCGGTACAGGAAGAACTGATCAGCCCCAGCATTTT
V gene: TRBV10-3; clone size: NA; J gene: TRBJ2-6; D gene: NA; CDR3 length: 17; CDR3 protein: CAISVEGTRSGANVLTF; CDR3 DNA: TGTGCCATCAGTGTCGAGGGTACGAGGTCTGGGGCCAACGTCCTGACTTTC
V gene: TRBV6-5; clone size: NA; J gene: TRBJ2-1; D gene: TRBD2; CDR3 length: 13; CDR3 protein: CASLPGLGDEQFF; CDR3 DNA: TGTGCCAGCCTCCCTGGACTAGGGGATGAGCAGTTCTTC
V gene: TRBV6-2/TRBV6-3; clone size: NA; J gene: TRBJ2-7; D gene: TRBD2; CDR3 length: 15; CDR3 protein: CASSSTSGESYEQYF; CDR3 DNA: TGTGCCAGCAGTTCGACTAGCGGAGAAAGCTACGAGCAGTACTTC
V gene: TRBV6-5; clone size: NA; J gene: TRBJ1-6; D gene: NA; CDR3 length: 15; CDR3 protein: CASSYTDRDNSPLHF; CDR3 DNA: TGTGCCAGCAGTTACACGGACAGAGATAATTCACCCCTCCACTTT
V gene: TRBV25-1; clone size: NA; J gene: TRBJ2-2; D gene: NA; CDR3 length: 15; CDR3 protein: CASSDSVQPTGELFF; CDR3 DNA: TGTGCCAGCAGCGATTCGGTACAGCCCACCGGGGAGCTGTTTTTT
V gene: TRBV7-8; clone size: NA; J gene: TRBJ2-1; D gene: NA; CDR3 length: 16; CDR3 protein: CASSPSPTRKNNEQFF; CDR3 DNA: TGTGCCAGCAGCCCGAGCCCTACCAGGAAGAACAATGAGCAGTTCTTC
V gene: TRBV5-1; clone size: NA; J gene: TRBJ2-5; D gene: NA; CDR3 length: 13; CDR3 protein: CASSYRALETQYF; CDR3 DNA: TGCGCCAGCAGCTACAGGGCTCTGGAGACCCAGTACTTC
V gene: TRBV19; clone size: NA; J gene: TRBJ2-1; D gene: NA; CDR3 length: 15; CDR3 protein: CASSFSAHSYNEQFF; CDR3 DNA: TGTGCCAGTAGTTTTAGCGCCCACTCCTACAATGAGCAGTTCTTC
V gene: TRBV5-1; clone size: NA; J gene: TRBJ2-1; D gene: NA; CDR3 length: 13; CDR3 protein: CASSWRQFNEQFF; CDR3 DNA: TGCGCCAGCAGCTGGAGACAGTTCAATGAGCAGTTCTTC
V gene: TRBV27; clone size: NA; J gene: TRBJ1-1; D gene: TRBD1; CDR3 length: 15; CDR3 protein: CASSPPQGASTEAFF; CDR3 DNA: TGTGCCAGCAGTCCACCTCAGGGGGCTTCCACTGAAGCTTTCTTT
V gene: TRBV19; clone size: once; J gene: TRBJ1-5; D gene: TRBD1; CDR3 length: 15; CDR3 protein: CASRLGQISNQPQHF; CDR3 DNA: TGTGCCAGTAGACTGGGACAGATTAGCAATCAGCCCCAGCATTTT
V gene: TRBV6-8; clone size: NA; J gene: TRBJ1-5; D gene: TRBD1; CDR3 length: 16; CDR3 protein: CASSHWDRANNQPQHF; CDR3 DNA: TGTGCCAGCAGCCATTGGGACAGGGCTAACAATCAGCCCCAGCATTTT
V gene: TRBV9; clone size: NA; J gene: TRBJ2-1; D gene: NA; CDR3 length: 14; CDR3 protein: CASSKPWGSNEQFF; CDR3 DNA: TGTGCCAGCAGCAAACCCTGGGGCAGCAATGAGCAGTTCTTC
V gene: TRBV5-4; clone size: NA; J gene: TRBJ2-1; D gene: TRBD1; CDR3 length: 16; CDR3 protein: CASRDRGKVSYNEQFF; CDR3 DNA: TGTGCCAGCAGGGACAGGGGGAAAGTGTCCTACAATGAGCAGTTCTTC
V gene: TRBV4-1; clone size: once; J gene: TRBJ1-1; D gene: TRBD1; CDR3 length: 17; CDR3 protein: CASSQGGQGGGGTEAFF; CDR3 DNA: TGCGCCAGCAGCCAAGGTGGACAGGGGGGAGGAGGTACTGAAGCTTTCTTT
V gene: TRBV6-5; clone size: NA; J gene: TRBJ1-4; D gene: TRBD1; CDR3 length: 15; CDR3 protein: CASKHRGPTNEKLFF; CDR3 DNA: TGTGCCAGCAAACACAGGGGCCCAACTAATGAAAAACTGTTTTTT
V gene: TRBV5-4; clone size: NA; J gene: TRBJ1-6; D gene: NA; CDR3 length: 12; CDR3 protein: CASSSDNSPLHF; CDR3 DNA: TGTGCCAGCAGCTCTGATAATTCACCCCTCCACTTT
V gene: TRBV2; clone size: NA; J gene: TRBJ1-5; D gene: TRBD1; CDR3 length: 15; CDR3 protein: CASSEARQGSQPQHF; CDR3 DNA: TGTGCCAGCAGTGAAGCGCGACAGGGGTCTCAGCCCCAGCATTTT
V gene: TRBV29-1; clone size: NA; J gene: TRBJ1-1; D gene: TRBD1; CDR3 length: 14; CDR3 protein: CSVSTGGGNTEAFF; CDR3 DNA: TGCAGCGTTAGCACAGGGGGAGGGAACACTGAAGCTTTCTTT
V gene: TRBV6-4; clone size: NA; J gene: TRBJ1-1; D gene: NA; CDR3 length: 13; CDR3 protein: CASSAEGGSEAFF; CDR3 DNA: TGTGCCAGCAGTGCTGAGGGTGGCTCTGAAGCTTTCTTT
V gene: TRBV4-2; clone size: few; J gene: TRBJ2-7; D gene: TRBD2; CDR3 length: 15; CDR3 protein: CASSQGLAGAYEQYF; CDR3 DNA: TGTGCCAGCAGCCAAGGGCTAGCGGGAGCCTACGAGCAGTACTTC
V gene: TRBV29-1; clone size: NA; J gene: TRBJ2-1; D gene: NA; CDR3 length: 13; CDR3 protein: CSVTGYGYNEQFF; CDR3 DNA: TGCAGCGTAACAGGGTATGGCTACAATGAGCAGTTCTTC
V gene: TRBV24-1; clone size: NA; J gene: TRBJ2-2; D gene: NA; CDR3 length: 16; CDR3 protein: CATSDSAPPRAGELFF; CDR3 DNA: TGTGCCACCAGTGACTCCGCGCCACCCAGGGCCGGGGAGCTGTTTTTT
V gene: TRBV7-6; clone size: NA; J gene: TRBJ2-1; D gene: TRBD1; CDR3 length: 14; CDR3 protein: CASSSGQGGNEQFF; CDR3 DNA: TGTGCCAGCAGCTCGGGACAGGGAGGGAATGAGCAGTTCTTC
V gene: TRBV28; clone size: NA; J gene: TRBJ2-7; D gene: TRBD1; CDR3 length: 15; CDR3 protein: CASSSPGQGISEQYF; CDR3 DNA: TGTGCCAGCAGTTCCCCGGGACAGGGTATTTCCGAGCAGTACTTC
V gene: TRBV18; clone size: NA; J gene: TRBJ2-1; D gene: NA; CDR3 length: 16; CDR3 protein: CASSPPGSLVYNEQFF; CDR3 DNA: TGTGCCAGCTCACCACCGGGCAGCTTAGTCTACAATGAGCAGTTCTTC
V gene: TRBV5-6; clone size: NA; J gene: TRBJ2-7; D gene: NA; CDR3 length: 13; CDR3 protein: CASSPLLSYEQYF; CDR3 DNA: TGTGCCAGCAGCCCCCTTCTCTCCTACGAGCAGTACTTC
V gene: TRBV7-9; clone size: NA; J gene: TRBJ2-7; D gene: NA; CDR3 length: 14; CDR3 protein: CASSFTGSPYEQYF; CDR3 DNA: TGTGCCAGCAGCTTTACAGGGTCACCCTACGAGCAGTACTTC
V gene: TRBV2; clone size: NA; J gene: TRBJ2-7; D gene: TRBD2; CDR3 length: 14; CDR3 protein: CASSDAGGSYEQYF; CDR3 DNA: TGTGCCAGCAGTGATGCGGGAGGGTCCTACGAGCAGTACTTC
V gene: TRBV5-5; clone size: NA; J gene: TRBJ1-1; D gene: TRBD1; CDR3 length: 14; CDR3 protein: CASSSWTGNTEAFF; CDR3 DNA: TGTGCCAGCAGCTCTTGGACAGGGAACACTGAAGCTTTCTTT
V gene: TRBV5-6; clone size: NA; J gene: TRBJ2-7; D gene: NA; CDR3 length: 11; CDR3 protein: CASSLYDEQYF; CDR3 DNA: TGTGCCAGCAGCTTGTATGACGAGCAGTACTTC
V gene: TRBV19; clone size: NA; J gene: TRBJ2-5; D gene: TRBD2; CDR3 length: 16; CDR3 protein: CASSIGGAGGRETQYF; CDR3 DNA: TGTGCCAGTAGTATAGGAGGCGCGGGAGGGAGAGAGACCCAGTACTTC
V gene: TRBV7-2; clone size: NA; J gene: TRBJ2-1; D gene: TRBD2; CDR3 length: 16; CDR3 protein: CASSRSGLAGTNEQFF; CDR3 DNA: TGTGCCAGCAGCCGCTCGGGACTAGCGGGGACCAATGAGCAGTTCTTC
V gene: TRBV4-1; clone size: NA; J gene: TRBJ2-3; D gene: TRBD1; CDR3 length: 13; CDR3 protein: CASSLQGAGTQYF; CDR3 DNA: TGCGCCAGCAGCCTACAGGGGGCAGGGACGCAGTATTTT
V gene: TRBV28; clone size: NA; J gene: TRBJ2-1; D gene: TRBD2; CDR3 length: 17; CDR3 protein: CARSGDPYAPSYNEQFF; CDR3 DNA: TGTGCCAGGAGCGGGGACCCCTACGCACCCTCCTACAATGAGCAGTTCTTC
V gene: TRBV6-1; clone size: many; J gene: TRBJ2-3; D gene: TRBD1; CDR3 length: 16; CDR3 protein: CASSEGQGEYTDTQYF; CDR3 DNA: TGTGCCAGCAGTGAAGGACAGGGTGAATACACAGATACGCAGTATTTT
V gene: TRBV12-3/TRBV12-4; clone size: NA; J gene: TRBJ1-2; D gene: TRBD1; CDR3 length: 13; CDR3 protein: CASTKGQGYGYTF; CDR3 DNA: TGTGCCAGCACCAAAGGACAGGGATATGGCTACACCTTC
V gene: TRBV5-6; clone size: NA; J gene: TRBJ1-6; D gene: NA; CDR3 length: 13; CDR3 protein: CASSLDSNSPLHF; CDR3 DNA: TGTGCCAGCAGCTTGGACAGTAATTCACCCCTCCACTTT
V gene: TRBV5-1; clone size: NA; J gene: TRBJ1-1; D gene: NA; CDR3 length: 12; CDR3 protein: CASSLGQTEAFF; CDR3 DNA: TGCGCCAGCAGCTTGGGACAGACTGAAGCTTTCTTT
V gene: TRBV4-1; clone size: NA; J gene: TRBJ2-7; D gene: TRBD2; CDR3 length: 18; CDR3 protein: CASSQIQGGLAELYEQYF; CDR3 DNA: TGCGCCAGCAGCCAAATACAGGGCGGACTAGCGGAACTCTACGAGCAGTACTTC
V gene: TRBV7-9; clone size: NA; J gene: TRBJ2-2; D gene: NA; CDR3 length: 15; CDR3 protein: CASSLILGNTGELFF; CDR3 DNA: TGTGCCAGCAGCTTAATCCTCGGGAACACCGGGGAGCTGTTTTTT
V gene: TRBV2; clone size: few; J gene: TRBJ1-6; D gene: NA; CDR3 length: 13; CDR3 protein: CASRSSYNSPLHF; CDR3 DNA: TGTGCCAGCAGGAGCTCCTATAATTCACCCCTCCACTTT